This TCR beta chain was retrieved from a study of PD-L1 blockade in urothelial cancer. Study information: Samples of blood were analyzed 3 weeks (second dose) and 6 weeks after treatment start.

The CDR3 is made up of 16 amino acids. After removal of 4 bases from V and 3 bases from J, the junction contained 7 bases not matched to a gene. The germline V gene has CDR1 SGHDN and CDR2 FVKESK. Each patient supplied 1 to 8 pretreatment and on-treatment samples. The authors spiked synthetic TCR analog templates into each PCR. The protocol was immunoSEQ multiplex PCR, while the TCRdb copy is restricted to in-frame clones and leaves out a portion. Here the sample spans over 45,000 clones, 70% to 90% being singletons. The receptor was derived from a man over 45 with urothelial cancer. The J gene is TRBJ2-1, the V gene TRBV14, with 9 nucleotides matching TRBD1. The sample in question was PBMCs, obtained around atezolizumab (anti-PD-L1) treatment. The DNA of the CDR3 is TGTGCCAGCAGCCGGAGGGACAGGGTTGGCTACAATGAGCAGTTCTTC. Translating gives CASSRRDRVGYNEQFF.